This T cell receptor beta chain comes out of a study of blood T cell repertoires in COVID-19. Study details: The samples span acute and convalescent COVID-19 from the United States, Italy and Spain. T cells, B-cell-depleted T cells, or PBMCs supplied cDNA or gDNA.

Germline V CDR1 and CDR2: MDHEN, SYDVKM. The CDR3 covers 13 residues. Between the trimmed V and J ends, which lost 10 bases and 2 bases, there was a span of 14 bases. Some clones are missing from TCRdb's copy, which holds only in-frame ones; the method was immunoSEQ multiplex PCR. The sample gives around 200,000 clones, roughly four fifths of which show up once; about 2.7% is in the top ten. This TCR came from a human donor with acute or convalescent COVID-19. The donor label of this sample is uncertain. The specimen sequenced was peripheral blood. This chain joins TRBV28 and TRBJ1-2, with unresolved D. CDR3 sequence: CATIVPGNYGYTF. The CDR3 bases are TGTGCCACCATCGTCCCGGGGAACTATGGCTACACCTTC.